In this sample, the clone carrying this TCR beta chain turned up a few times. What it recognizes is unknown. Sequencing was performed with immunoSEQ multiplex PCR; in TCRdb, only in-frame clones are kept and a portion is missing. The data hold about 120,000 clones, with roughly 91% observed a single time. The sample comes from a study of T cell responses to AZD1222 COVID-19 vaccine. Study-level information: Timing groups of about 4 and about 12 weeks for second doses were pooled. The study's findings and limits: Unmutated variant regions reportedly attract nearly half of all spike-specific TCRs.

This CDR3 comprises 15 residues. The V gene's germline CDR1 is MDHEN and CDR2 SYDVKM. V gave up 4 bases and J gave up 0 bases, with 13 bases separating them. The sequence was obtained from an adult in good health. The sequenced sample was peripheral blood, obtained on day 0 of AZD1222 vaccination. V is TRBV28 and J is TRBJ2-7; possible D gene TRBD1, 6 bases. CDR3 sequence (DNA): TGTGCCAGCAGTTCGGACAGCGGAGTCTCCTACGAGCAGTACTTC. Encoded protein: CASSSDSGVSYEQYF.